Below, 12 T cell receptor beta chains from the same sample are listed, as sequenced in a study of blood T cells in healthy people across ages. Combining a sample-barcoded 5' primer with a J-beta primer mix, a second PCR ran for roughly 6 to 11 cycles. MiXCR was run by TCRdb on the 5' RACE reads, yielding one entry per CDR3 protein. The sample lists hundreds of thousands of distinct CDR3 sequences, 22% occurring once. Sequenced material: blood. The receptors come from a man between 65 and 79 years old in good health.

The sample holds a few counts of this clonotype. The junction departs from the called germline gene at one end, perhaps through a read error. The V call is TRBV20-1, the J call TRBJ2-5, with TRBD2 matching over 7 bases. The CDR3 runs to 18 residues. Looked up from germline, CDR1 is DFQATT and CDR2 is SNEGSKA (reference sequence). The CDR3 sequence: CSAGDLLAGVFPRETQYF. CDR3 in DNA: TGCAGTGCTGGAGACCTGCTCGCGGGAGTTTTCCCCAGAGAGACCCAGTACTTC.

On this clonotype itself: The CDR3 carries no conserved terminal phenylalanine or tryptophan, so it likely arises from a read error. This chain links TRBV20-1 with TRBJ2-1; TRBD2 is a possible D gene (6 bases). The DNA end favors TRBJ2-5, so the J call may be wrong. CDR1 and CDR2 from the germline V gene are DFQATT and SNEGSKA (reference sequence). The CDR3 extends over 15 amino acids. The CDR3 DNA sequence: TGCAGTGCTATACGGGAGCCGTTGATCCAAGAGACCCAGTACCTC. Protein: CSAIREPLIQETQYL.

The CDR3 sequence: CSASGVSGHTGELFF. The DNA for the CDR3 is TGCAGTGCTAGCGGTGTTAGCGGACACACCGGGGAGCTGTTTTTT. This chain uses TRBV20-1 with TRBJ2-2, with D possibly TRBD2 on 6 matching bases. The CDR3 runs 15 residues. With 3 bases removed from V and 3 bases from J, the gap between germline ends came to 14 bases. Germline CDR1 reads DFQATT; CDR2 reads SNEGSKA (reference sequence).

The chain has TRBV7-9 and TRBJ1-6; possibly TRBD1 for D (6 bases). Germline CDR1 reads SEHNR; CDR2 reads FQNEAQ (reference sequence). Trimming stripped 5 bases from V and 6 bases from J, with 17 bases between. This CDR3 region has 16 residues. The CDR3 DNA reads TGTGCCAGCAGCCAACAGGGTACTAGTGGTAATTCACCCCTCCACTTT. Protein sequence: CASSQQGTSGNSPLHF.

The V gene is TRBV30, the J gene TRBJ2-1; 11 bases fit TRBD1. The J call may be wrong; the DNA end is better matched by TRBJ2-5. Germline-derived CDR1 and CDR2 are GTSNPN and SVGIG (reference sequence). The CDR3 is 14 amino acids. CDR3 nucleotide sequence: TGTGCCTGGGGGACAGGGGGATGGCGAGAGACCCAGTACTTC. Its protein product is CAWGTGGWRETQYF.

In its sample, this clonotype was seen a few times. The chain couples TRBV18 to TRBJ2-3; D is unresolved. The CDR3 extends over 15 amino acids. Trimming stripped 1 base from V and 3 bases from J, with 11 bases between. CDR1 KGHSH and CDR2 LQKENI come from the germline V gene. The CDR3 loop reads CASSPRDSFTDTQYF. CDR3 bases: TGTGCCAGCTCACCACGGGATAGCTTTACAGATACGCAGTATTTT.

J is TRBJ2-3 and V is TRBV15; TRBD1 is a possible D gene (5 bases). The DNA end lines up better with TRBJ1-5; the J call may be wrong. Germline V gives CDR1 LNHNV, CDR2 YYDKDF (reference sequence). The CDR3 loop spans 14 amino acids. The CDR3 here is CATSAGTRRDTQHF. In DNA, the CDR3 is TGTGCCACCAGCGCCGGGACTAGACGAGATACGCAGCATTTT.

The sample holds one count of this clonotype. The J gene is TRBJ1-2, the V gene TRBV9; TRBD1 is a possible D gene (5 bases). The CDR3 has 14 amino acids. Trimming stripped 0 bases from V and 5 bases from J, with 11 bases between. Germline V gene sequence: CDR1 SGDLS, CDR2 YYNGEE. The CDR3 spells CASSVDKGLYGYTF. The CDR3 DNA reads as TGTGCCAGCAGCGTAGACAAGGGACTATATGGCTACACCTTC.

On this clonotype itself: One end of the junction varies from germline; a read error may be responsible. This chain connects TRBV5-1 to TRBJ2-6; tentatively, D is TRBD1 (5 bases). The CDR3 is made up of 16 amino acids. Germline values: CDR1 SGHRS, CDR2 YFSETQ. This CDR3 is CVSSYQTVAGANVLTF. The CDR3 coding sequence is TGCGTCAGCAGCTACCAGACAGTAGCTGGGGCCAACGTCCTGACTTTC.

This clonotype was observed a handful of times. The chain recombines TRBV5-8 with TRBJ1-2; unclear D gene. Trimming took off 4 bases at V and 10 bases at J, with 17 bases between the two ends. The CDR3 runs to 13 residues. The germline V gene encodes CDR1 SGHTS and CDR2 YDEGEE. DNA of the CDR3: TGTGCCAGCAGCCCCACTTGGGGAACTGTCTACACCTTC. Its translation: CASSPTWGTVYTF.

The genes are TRBV4-1 and TRBJ2-3, with 9 bases lining up with TRBD2. Germline CDR1 and CDR2: MGHRA and YSYEKL. The trim removed 0 bases at V and 13 bases at J, leaving 5 bases unmatched. This CDR3 spans 13 amino acids. In nucleotides, the CDR3 is TGCGCCAGCAGCCAAGAGGGGACTAGCCGTGAGTATTTT. Protein sequence: CASSQEGTSREYF.

In this sample, this clonotype turned up a few times. The chain uses TRBV3-1 and TRBJ2-7; D unclear. The CDR3 length is 14 residues. Between the trimmed V and J ends, which lost 0 bases and 3 bases, there was a span of 9 bases. Germline V gene lookup returns CDR1 LGHDT and CDR2 YNNKEL (reference sequence). DNA of the CDR3: TGTGCCAGCAGCCAAGATGGAGACCTCTACGAGCAGTACTTC. Its translation is CASSQDGDLYEQYF.